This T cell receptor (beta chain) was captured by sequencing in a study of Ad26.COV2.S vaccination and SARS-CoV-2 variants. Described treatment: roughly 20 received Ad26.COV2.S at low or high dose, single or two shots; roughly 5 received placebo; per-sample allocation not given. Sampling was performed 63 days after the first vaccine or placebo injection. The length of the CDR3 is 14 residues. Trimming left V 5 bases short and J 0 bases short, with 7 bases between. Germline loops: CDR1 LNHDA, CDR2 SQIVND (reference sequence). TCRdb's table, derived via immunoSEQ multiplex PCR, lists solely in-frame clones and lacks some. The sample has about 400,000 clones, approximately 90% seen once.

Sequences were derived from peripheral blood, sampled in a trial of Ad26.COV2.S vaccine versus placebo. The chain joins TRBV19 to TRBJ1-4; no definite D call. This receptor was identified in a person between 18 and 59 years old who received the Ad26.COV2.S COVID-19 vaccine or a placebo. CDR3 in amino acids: CASSSYATNEKLFF. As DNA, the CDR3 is TGTGCCAGTAGTTCATATGCAACTAATGAAAAACTGTTTTTT.